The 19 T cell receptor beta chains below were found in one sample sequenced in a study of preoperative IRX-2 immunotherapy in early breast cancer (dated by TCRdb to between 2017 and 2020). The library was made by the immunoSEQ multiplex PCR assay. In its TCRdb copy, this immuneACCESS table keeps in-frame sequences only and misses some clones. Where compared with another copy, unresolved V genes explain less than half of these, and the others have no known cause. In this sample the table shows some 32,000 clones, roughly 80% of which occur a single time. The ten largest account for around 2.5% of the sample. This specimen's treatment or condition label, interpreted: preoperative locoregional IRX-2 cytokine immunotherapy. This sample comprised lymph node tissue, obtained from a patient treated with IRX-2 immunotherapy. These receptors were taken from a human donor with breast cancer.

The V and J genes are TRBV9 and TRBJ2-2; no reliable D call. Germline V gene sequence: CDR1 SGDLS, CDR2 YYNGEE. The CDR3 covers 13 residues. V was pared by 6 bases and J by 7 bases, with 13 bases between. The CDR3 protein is CASTLDGGGELFF. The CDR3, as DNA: TGTGCCAGCACCCTAGACGGCGGCGGGGAGCTGTTTTTT.

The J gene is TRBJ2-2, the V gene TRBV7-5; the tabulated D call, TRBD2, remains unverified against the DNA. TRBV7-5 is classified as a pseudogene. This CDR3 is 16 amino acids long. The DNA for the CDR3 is TGTGCCAGCAGCTCCACTAGCGGGGGGTACACCGGGGAGCTGTTTTTT. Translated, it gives CASSSTSGGYTGELFF.

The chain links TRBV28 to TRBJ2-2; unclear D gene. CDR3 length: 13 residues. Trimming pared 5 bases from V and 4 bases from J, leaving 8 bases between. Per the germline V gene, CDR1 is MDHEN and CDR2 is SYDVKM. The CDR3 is CASSRTATGELFF. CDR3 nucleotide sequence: TGTGCCAGCAGTCGGACGGCCACCGGGGAGCTGTTTTTT.

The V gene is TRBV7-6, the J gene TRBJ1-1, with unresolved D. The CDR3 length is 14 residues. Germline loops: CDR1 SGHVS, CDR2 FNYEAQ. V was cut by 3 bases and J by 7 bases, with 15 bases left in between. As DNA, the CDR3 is TGTGCCAGCAGCTTGCCGGGGAATATGCTTGAAGCTTTCTTT. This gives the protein CASSLPGNMLEAFF.

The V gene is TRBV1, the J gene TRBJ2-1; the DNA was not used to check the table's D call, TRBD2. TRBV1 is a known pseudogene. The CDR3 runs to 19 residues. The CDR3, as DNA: TGCGCCAGCAGCCAAGAGTTAGCGGGAGCGCGGTTAAACTACAATGAGCAGTTCTTC. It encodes CASSQELAGARLNYNEQFF.

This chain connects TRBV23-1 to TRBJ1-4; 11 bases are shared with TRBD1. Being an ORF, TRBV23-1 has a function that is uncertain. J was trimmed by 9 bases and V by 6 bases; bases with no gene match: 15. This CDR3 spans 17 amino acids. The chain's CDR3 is CASSQRTGGRPIQKLFF. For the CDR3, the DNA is TGCGCCAGCAGCCAAAGGACAGGGGGCCGCCCTATTCAAAAACTGTTTTTT.

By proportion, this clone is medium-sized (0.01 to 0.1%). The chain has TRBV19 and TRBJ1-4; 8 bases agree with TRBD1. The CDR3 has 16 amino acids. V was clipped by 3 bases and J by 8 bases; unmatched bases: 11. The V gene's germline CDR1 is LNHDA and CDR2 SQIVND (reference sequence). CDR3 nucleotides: TGTGCCAGTAGTATGGGGACAGGTTGGATCTCGGAAAAACTGTTTTTT. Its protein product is CASSMGTGWISEKLFF.

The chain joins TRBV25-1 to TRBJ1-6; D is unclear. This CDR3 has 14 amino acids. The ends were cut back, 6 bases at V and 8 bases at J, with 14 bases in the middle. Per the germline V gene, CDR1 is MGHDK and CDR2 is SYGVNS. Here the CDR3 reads CASREGLRDSPLHF. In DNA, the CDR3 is TGTGCCAGCAGGGAGGGCCTTAGGGATTCACCCCTCCACTTT.

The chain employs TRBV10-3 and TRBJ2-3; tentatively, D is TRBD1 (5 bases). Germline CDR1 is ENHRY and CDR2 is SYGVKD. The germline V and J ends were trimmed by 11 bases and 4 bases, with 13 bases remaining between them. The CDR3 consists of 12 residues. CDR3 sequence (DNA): TGTGCCGAAGGGGTTTCTGCAGATACGCAGTATTTT. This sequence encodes CAEGVSADTQYF.

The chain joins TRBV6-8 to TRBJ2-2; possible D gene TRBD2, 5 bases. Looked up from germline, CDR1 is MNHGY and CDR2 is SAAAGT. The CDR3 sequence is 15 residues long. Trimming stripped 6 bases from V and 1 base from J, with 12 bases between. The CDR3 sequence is CASSDYGWNTGELFF. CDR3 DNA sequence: TGTGCCAGCAGCGACTATGGATGGAACACCGGGGAGCTGTTTTTT.

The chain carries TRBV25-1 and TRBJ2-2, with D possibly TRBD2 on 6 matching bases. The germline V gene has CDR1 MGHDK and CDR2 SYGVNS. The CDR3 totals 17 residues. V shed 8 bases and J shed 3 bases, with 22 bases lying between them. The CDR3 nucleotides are TGTGCCAGCCGTGGGTGGTCTGGGGGAGGCGACACCGGGGAGCTGTTTTTT. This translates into CASRGWSGGGDTGELFF.

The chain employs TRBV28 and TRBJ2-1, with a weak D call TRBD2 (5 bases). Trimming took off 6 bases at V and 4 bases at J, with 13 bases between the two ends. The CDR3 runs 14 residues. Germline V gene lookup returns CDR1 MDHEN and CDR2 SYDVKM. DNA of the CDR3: TGTGCCAGCAGCTTTAGGGAGTCTTACAATGAGCAGTTCTTC. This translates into CASSFRESYNEQFF. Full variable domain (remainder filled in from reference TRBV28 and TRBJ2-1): DVKVTQSSRYLVKRTGEKVFLECVQDMDHENMFWYRQDPGLGLRLIYFSYDVKMKEKGDIPEGYSVSREKKERFSLILESASTNQTSMYLCASSFRESYNEQFFGPGTRLTVL.

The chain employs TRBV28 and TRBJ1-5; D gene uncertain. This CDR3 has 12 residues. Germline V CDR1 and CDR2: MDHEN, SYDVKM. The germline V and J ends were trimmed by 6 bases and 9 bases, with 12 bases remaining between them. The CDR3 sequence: CASSHTGWPQHF. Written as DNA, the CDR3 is TGTGCCAGCAGCCACACCGGATGGCCCCAGCATTTT.

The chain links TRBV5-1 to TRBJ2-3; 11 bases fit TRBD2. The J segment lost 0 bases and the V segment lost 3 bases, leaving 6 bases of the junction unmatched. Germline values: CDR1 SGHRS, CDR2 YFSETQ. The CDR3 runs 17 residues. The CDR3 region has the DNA TGCGCCAGCAGCTCCGGGACTAGCGGAATAAGCACAGATACGCAGTATTTT. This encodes CASSSGTSGISTDTQYF.

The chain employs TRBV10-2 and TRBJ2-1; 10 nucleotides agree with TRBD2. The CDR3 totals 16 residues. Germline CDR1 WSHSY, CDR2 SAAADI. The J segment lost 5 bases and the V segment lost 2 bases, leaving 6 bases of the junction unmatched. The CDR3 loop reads CASSEPLSGRDNEQFF. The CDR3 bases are TGCGCCAGCAGTGAGCCCCTCAGCGGGAGGGACAATGAGCAGTTCTTC.

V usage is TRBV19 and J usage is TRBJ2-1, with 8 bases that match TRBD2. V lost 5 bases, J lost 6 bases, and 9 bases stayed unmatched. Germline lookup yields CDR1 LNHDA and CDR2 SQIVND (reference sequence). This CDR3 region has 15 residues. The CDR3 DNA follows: TGTGCCAGTAGTCTCTTCCGGACTAGCCGCAATGAGCAGTTCTTC. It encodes CASSLFRTSRNEQFF.

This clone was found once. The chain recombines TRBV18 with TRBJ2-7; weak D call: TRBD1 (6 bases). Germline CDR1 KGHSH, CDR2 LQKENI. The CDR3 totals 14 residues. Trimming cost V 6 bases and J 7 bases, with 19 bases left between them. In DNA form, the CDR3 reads TGTGCCAGCTCCTGGGGGACAACAAGCAGGGAGCAGTACTTC. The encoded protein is CASSWGTTSREQYF. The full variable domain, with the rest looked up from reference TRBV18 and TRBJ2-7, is NAGVMQNPRHLVRRRGQEARLRCSPMKGHSHVYWYRQLPEEGLKFMVYLQKENIIDESGMPKERFSAEFPKEGPSILRIQQVVRGDSAAYFCASSWGTTSREQYFGPGTRLTVT.

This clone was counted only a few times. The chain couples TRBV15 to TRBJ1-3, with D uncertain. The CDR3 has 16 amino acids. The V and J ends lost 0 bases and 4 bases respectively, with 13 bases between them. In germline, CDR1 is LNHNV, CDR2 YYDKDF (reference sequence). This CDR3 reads CATSRDRGLIGNTIYF. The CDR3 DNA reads TGTGCCACCAGCAGAGATCGAGGGTTAATCGGAAACACCATATATTTT.

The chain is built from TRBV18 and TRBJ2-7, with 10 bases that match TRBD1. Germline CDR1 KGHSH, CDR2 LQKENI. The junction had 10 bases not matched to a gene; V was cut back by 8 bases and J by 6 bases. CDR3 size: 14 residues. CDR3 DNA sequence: TGTGCCAGCCAAACTCGACAGGGGGCAGGCGAGCAGTACTTC. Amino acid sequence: CASQTRQGAGEQYF.